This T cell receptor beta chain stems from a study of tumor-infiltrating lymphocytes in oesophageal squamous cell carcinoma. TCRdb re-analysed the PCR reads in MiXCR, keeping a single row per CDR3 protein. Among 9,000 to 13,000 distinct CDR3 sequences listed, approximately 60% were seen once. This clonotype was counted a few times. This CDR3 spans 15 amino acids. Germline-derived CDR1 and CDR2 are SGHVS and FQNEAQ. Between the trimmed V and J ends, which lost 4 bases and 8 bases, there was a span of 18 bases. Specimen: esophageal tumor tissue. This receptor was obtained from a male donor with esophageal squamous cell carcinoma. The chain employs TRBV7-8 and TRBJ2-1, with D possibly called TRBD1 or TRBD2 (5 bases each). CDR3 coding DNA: TGTGCCAGCAGCTATCGGGGCAGAGGGGCACATGAGCAGTTCTTC. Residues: CASSYRGRGAHEQFF.